The 22 T cell receptor beta chains in this list originate from one sample, sequenced in a study of cytomegalovirus exposure and HLA in healthy donors. This PCR relied on a set of 60 Vbeta primers and 13 Jbeta primers. Profiling relied on immunoSEQ multiplex PCR, and the TCRdb table lists in-frame clones only, not all of them. The repertoire consists of 100,000 to 150,000 clones, with around four fifths occurring once and the leading ten covering 20%. Material for sequencing was PBMCs. The receptor set was obtained from a man between 18 and 35 years old in good health and CMV-seropositive.

CDR3 in amino acids: CASSYSSGGNNEQFF. The CDR3 nucleotides are TGTGCCAGCAGTTACTCTAGCGGGGGGAACAATGAGCAGTTCTTC. This chain uses TRBV6-5 with TRBJ2-1; TRBD2 matches at 10 bases. The CDR3 extends over 15 amino acids. In germline, CDR1 is MNHEY, CDR2 SVGAGI. Trimming cost V 0 bases and J 5 bases; bases outside gene matches: 1.

The chain carries TRBV10-3 and TRBJ1-6; a possible D gene is TRBD1 (6 bases). V gave up 0 bases and J gave up 6 bases, with 9 bases separating them. Per germline, CDR1 ENHRY and CDR2 SYGVKD. This CDR3 has 15 residues. In DNA, the CDR3 is TGTGCCATCAGTGAGTCCGGACAGTTTAATTCACCCCTCCACTTT. It yields the protein CAISESGQFNSPLHF.

V gene TRBV29-1 combines with J gene TRBJ1-3; D possibly corresponds to TRBD1 (6 bases). CDR1 is SQVTM, CDR2 ANQGSEA, per germline. With 4 bases removed from V and 3 bases from J, the gap between germline ends came to 16 bases. CDR3 length: 15 residues. Here the CDR3 DNA reads TGCAGCGTTGCATCCGCCAGGGGTTTTGGAAACACCATATATTTT. Its protein is CSVASARGFGNTIYF.

This clone was picked up one time. The chain joins TRBV18 to TRBJ2-3, with 7 nucleotides matching TRBD2. V was clipped by 2 bases and J by 2 bases; unmatched bases: 10. The CDR3 totals 17 residues. Germline V lookup: CDR1 KGHSH, CDR2 LQKENI. The CDR3 DNA reads TGTGCCAGCTCACCAGTCTGGGAGGGCCTATTCACAGATACGCAGTATTTT. It specifies CASSPVWEGLFTDTQYF. The entire variable domain, with the rest obtained from reference TRBV18 and TRBJ2-3, is as follows: NAGVMQNPRHLVRRRGQEARLRCSPMKGHSHVYWYRQLPEEGLKFMVYLQKENIIDESGMPKERFSAEFPKEGPSILRIQQVVRGDSAAYFCASSPVWEGLFTDTQYFGPGTRLTVL.

V and J are TRBV30 and TRBJ2-3; 8 bases line up with TRBD1. Germline V gene data show CDR1 as GTSNPN and CDR2 as SVGIG (reference sequence). CDR3 size: 16 residues. V was clipped by 1 base and J by 0 bases; unmatched bases: 6. The CDR3 nucleotides are TGTGCCTGGAGTGGGTTTCAGGGGGCGAGCACAGATACGCAGTATTTT. As protein: CAWSGFQGASTDTQYF.

A few counts support this clone. The chain recombines TRBV4-1 with TRBJ1-5, with TRBD1 as a possible D gene (5 bases). This CDR3 spans 17 amino acids. V lost 0 bases and J lost 1, with 13 bases in between. Germline CDR1 MGHRA, CDR2 YSYEKL. This CDR3 is CASSQDLAAGSNQPQHF. The DNA for the CDR3 is TGCGCCAGCAGCCAAGATCTGGCAGCAGGGAGCAATCAGCCCCAGCATTTT.

The rearrangement links TRBV29-1 to TRBJ2-5; 12 bases match TRBD2. CDR1 and CDR2 (germline): SQVTM, ANQGSEA. CDR3 length: 18 amino acids. The ends lost 4 bases at V and 5 bases at J; junction bases unmatched: 17. CDR3: CSVAVGTSGSINAETQYF. For the CDR3, the DNA is TGCAGCGTTGCCGTCGGGACTAGCGGGTCGATTAACGCGGAGACCCAGTACTTC.

This chain connects TRBV5-5 to TRBJ2-3; 7 bases agree with TRBD2. Germline-derived CDR1 and CDR2 are SGHKS and YYEKEE (reference sequence). The CDR3 loop spans 14 amino acids. Germline trimming cut 4 bases from V and 3 bases from J; bases unmatched to any gene: 5. The CDR3 loop is CASSLAEVTDTQYF. CDR3 DNA sequence: TGTGCCAGCAGCCTAGCGGAAGTGACAGATACGCAGTATTTT. Variable domain in full (rest from reference TRBV5-5 and TRBJ2-3): DAGVTQSPTHLIKTRGQQVTLRCSPISGHKSVSWYQQVLGQGPQFIFQYYEKEERGRGNFPDRFSARQFPNYSSELNVNALLLGDSALYLCASSLAEVTDTQYFGPGTRLTVL.

The chain carries TRBV28 and TRBJ2-3; 11 bases fit TRBD2. Per the germline V gene, CDR1 is MDHEN and CDR2 is SYDVKM. Germline trimming cut 3 bases from V and 3 bases from J; bases unmatched to any gene: 2. The CDR3 extends over 15 amino acids. The CDR3 sequence: CASSLTSGATDTQYF. The DNA for the CDR3 is TGTGCCAGCAGTTTGACTAGCGGGGCGACAGATACGCAGTATTTT.

Note on this clone: One junction end does not reproduce the germline sequence, and a read error may be involved. The chain carries TRBV4-1 and TRBJ2-5; the match to TRBD1 covers 7 bases. Germline V gene data show CDR1 as MGHRA and CDR2 as YSYEKL. The CDR3 spans 16 residues. The CDR3 DNA sequence: TGCGCCAGCAGCCGGATACAGGGGCCCGGCGGAGAGGCCCAGTACTTC. Translating it yields CASSRIQGPGGEAQYF.

This chain connects TRBV2 to TRBJ2-2, with a possible D match to TRBD1 (6 bases). CDR3 length: 15 amino acids. V was cut by 5 bases and J by 6 bases, with 16 bases left in between. Germline values: CDR1 SNHLY, CDR2 FYNNEI. The chain's CDR3 is CASSLTGRMSGELFF. In DNA, the CDR3 is TGTGCCAGCAGTTTAACAGGGAGAATGTCCGGGGAGCTGTTTTTT. Drawing the rest from reference TRBV2 and TRBJ2-2, the complete variable domain is EPEVTQTPSHQVTQMGQEVILRCVPISNHLYFYWYRQILGQKVEFLVSFYNNEISEKSEIFDDQFSVERPDGSNFTLKIRSTKLEDSAMYFCASSLTGRMSGELFFGEGSRLTVL.

The rearrangement links TRBV6-5 to TRBJ1-1, with a tentative D call TRBD1 (6 bases). The CDR3 extends over 15 amino acids. Germline assignment: CDR1 MNHEY and CDR2 SVGAGI. With 7 bases removed from V and 2 bases from J, the gap between germline ends came to 17 bases. Here the CDR3 DNA reads TGTGCCAGCACCCGATCGACAGGACCTAACACTGAAGCTTTCTTT. It codes for CASTRSTGPNTEAFF.

The chain uses TRBV2 and TRBJ2-2; D call uncertain. Between the trimmed V and J ends, which lost 7 bases and 3 bases, there was a span of 9 bases. This CDR3 is 13 amino acids long. CDR1 SNHLY and CDR2 FYNNEI come from the germline V gene. Written as DNA, the CDR3 is TGTGCCAGCAACCTAGGATACACCGGGGAGCTGTTTTTT. As protein: CASNLGYTGELFF.

The chain recombines TRBV10-2 with TRBJ2-7; D not certain. The CDR3 length is 13 residues. Germline V gene lookup returns CDR1 WSHSY and CDR2 SAAADI. The V end was cut by 0 bases, the J end by 3 bases, with 6 bases between. CDR3 protein: CASSESDSYEQYF. DNA of the CDR3: TGCGCCAGCAGTGAGTCTGATAGCTACGAGCAGTACTTC.

The chain has TRBV11-2 and TRBJ1-1; 11 bases are a match to TRBD1. The CDR3 totals 14 residues. The junction had 11 bases not matched to a gene; V was cut back by 5 bases and J by 12 bases. Germline assignment: CDR1 SGHAT and CDR2 FQNNGV. The CDR3 DNA follows: TGTGCCAGCAGCCCATCCGGGACAGGGGGTGTACCTTTCTTT. Translation gives CASSPSGTGGVPFF.

The table lists this clone with a few counts. This sequence joins TRBV5-4 and TRBJ1-1; tentative D call: TRBD1 (5 bases). CDR1 and CDR2 (germline): SGHNT, YYREEE (reference sequence). The length of the CDR3 is 13 residues. Trimming removed 2 bases from V and 4 bases from J, with 9 bases in between. This chain's CDR3 is CASSFGGITEAFF. In DNA, the CDR3 is TGTGCCAGCAGCTTTGGGGGGATCACTGAAGCTTTCTTT.

The chain employs TRBV9 and TRBJ1-5; the D is unclear. Germline lookup yields CDR1 SGDLS and CDR2 YYNGEE. V lost 0 bases, J lost 5 bases, and 12 bases lay in between. This CDR3 is 15 amino acids long. The CDR3: CASSVVSGGDQPQHF. The CDR3 DNA follows: TGTGCCAGCAGCGTAGTCTCCGGAGGCGATCAGCCCCAGCATTTT.

The CDR3 DNA follows: TGTGCCAGCAGTCCCCAACTAGCGGGGGGCCAGGATACGCAGTATTTT. Translated, it gives CASSPQLAGGQDTQYF. The chain joins TRBV6-6 to TRBJ2-3; 12 positions agree with TRBD2. Germline CDR1 and CDR2: MNHNY and SVGAGI (reference sequence). The CDR3 extends over 16 amino acids. V shed 5 bases, J shed 6 bases, and the junction held 9 bases outside the gene matches.

In its sample, this clone was seen a few times. The V call is TRBV30, the J call TRBJ1-1, with D uncertain. Trimming took 4 bases from V and 4 from J, leaving 19 bases between them. The CDR3 consists of 15 residues. From germline, CDR1 is GTSNPN and CDR2 SVGIG (reference sequence). CDR3 DNA sequence: TGTGCCTGGACCTTCTGGTCGGGGAGAGTCACTGAAGCTTTCTTT. Residues: CAWTFWSGRVTEAFF.

The CDR3 protein is CASSDSGTNTGELFF. The DNA of the CDR3 is TGTGCCAGCAGTGACTCGGGCACCAACACCGGGGAGCTGTTTTTT. The chain has TRBV6-4 and TRBJ2-2; D gene ambiguous. Germline V CDR1 and CDR2: MRHNA, SNTAGT. V was cut by 0 bases and J by 2 bases, with 7 bases left in between. CDR3 size: 15 residues.

The V call is TRBV27, the J call TRBJ1-2; a weak D match, TRBD1 (6 bases). Deletions cut 5 bases from V and 2 bases from J, with 15 bases between. The CDR3 length is 15 residues. Germline CDR1 reads MNHEY; CDR2 reads SMNVEV (reference sequence). Written as DNA, the CDR3 is TGTGCCAGCAGTCCCGCGGGCAGGGGAAACTATGGCTACACCTTC. Translated: CASSPAGRGNYGYTF.

Only a few counts were recorded for this clone. The V gene is TRBV6-5, the J gene TRBJ1-1; D remains ambiguous. Germline CDR1 MNHEY, CDR2 SVGAGI. Trimming took 4 bases from V and 6 from J, leaving 12 bases between them. This CDR3 is 13 amino acids long. The CDR3 coding sequence is TGTGCCAGCAGTTCTCCGGGGTACCCTGAAGCTTTCTTT. Protein product: CASSSPGYPEAFF.